This entry concerns a single T cell receptor beta chain. Its target is unknown. Data came from immunoSEQ multiplex PCR; TCRdb stores just in-frame clones and leaves some out. The sample has about 74,000 clones, approximately 77% seen once. On approximately day 9 of culture, CD4+ T cells were separated out. Among the vaccine recipients, none had a prior SARS-CoV-2 infection, and nucleocapsid antibodies were negative. Cells had half their medium changed to IL-2 medium on days 3 and 7. These data are taken from a study of vaccination effects on CD4 cells after COVID-19. The junction had 8 bases not matched to a gene; V was cut back by 6 bases and J by 2 bases. Germline V gives CDR1 MNHEY, CDR2 SVGAGI. The CDR3 extends over 15 amino acids. Study-level results: Marked clonal contraction of infection- and vaccine-induced clones was seen late after vaccination.

Sequenced here: CD4+ T cells from PBMCs cultured without peptide, sampled before COVID-19 vaccination. This TCR derives from a human donor who received a COVID-19 vaccine. This chain uses TRBV6-5 with TRBJ2-3; the match to TRBD2 covers 7 bases. The CDR3 bases are TGTGCCAGCAGCCTAGCGGCGTCACTCACAGATACGCAGTATTTT. Translated, it gives CASSLAASLTDTQYF.